This passage covers 18 T cell receptor beta chains from one sample sequenced in a study of T-cell memory formation after mild COVID-19. Using its own MiXCR run on the 5' RACE reads, TCRdb lists one record per CDR3 protein. Here the sample spans around 390,000 distinct CDR3 sequences, about a sixth being singletons. The source material was PBMCs or a T cell subset sorted from them (not recorded which). Receptors originate from a man between 18 and 35 years old who had mild COVID-19 (a few samples of this study predate the infection). Cell type and time point are not known.

This rearrangement joins TRBV11-2 to TRBJ1-1; D is unclear. Germline-derived CDR1 and CDR2 are SGHAT and FQNNGV. The CDR3 contains 12 residues. V gave up 2 bases and J gave up 10 bases, with 11 bases separating them. The CDR3 nucleotides read TGTGCCAGCAGCTTAAGGTTACATGGAGCTTTCTTT. The encoded protein is CASSLRLHGAFF.

In its sample, this clonotype was seen a few times. The chain recombines TRBV7-9 with TRBJ2-1; no firm D call. CDR3 size: 11 residues. The V gene lost 2 bases and the J gene lost 8 bases, with 4 bases spanning the gap. The V gene's germline CDR1 is SEHNR and CDR2 FQNEAQ (reference sequence). The CDR3 sequence is CASSLFHEQFF. Here the CDR3 DNA reads TGTGCCAGCAGCTTATTCCATGAGCAGTTCTTC.

This clonotype was observed a handful of times. CDR3 residues: CSARDPGGGDTQYF. In nucleotides, the CDR3 is TGCAGTGCTAGAGACCCCGGGGGGGGTGATACGCAGTATTTT. This rearrangement joins TRBV20-1 to TRBJ2-3; the match to TRBD2 covers 8 bases. The CDR3 contains 14 residues. CDR1 is DFQATT, CDR2 SNEGSKA, per germline (reference sequence). Losses at the gene ends were 0 bases for V and 6 bases for J; bases not matched to a gene: 5.

This clonotype was counted between two and nine times. The V call is TRBV6-1, the J call TRBJ2-1; 8 positions match TRBD2. The germline V gene encodes CDR1 MNHNS and CDR2 SASEGT. CDR3 length equals 17 residues. The junction had 13 bases not matched to a gene; V was cut back by 8 bases and J by 1 base. This CDR3 reads CASLFSKRGPSYNEQFF. As DNA, the CDR3 is TGTGCCAGCCTGTTCTCCAAGCGGGGGCCGTCCTACAATGAGCAGTTCTTC.

The chain links TRBV7-2 to TRBJ1-1; D is possibly TRBD1 (6 bases). Germline loops: CDR1 SGHTA, CDR2 FQGNSA. The CDR3 runs 13 residues. Deletions cut 6 bases from V and 4 bases from J, with 12 bases between. The CDR3 sequence: CASRYREGTEAFF. The CDR3 DNA reads TGTGCCAGCAGGTACAGGGAGGGCACTGAAGCTTTCTTT. Together with reference TRBV7-2 and TRBJ1-1, the CDR3 gives the full variable domain: GAGVSQSPSNKVTEKGKDVELRCDPISGHTALYWYRQSLGQGLEFLIYFQGNSAPDKSGLPSDRFSAERTGGSVSTLTIQRTQQEDSAVYLCASRYREGTEAFFGQGTRLTVV.

DNA of the CDR3: TGTGCCAGCAGCTTAGAGTGGTTGACAGTTTCCTATAATTCACCCCTCCACTTT. This encodes CASSLEWLTVSYNSPLHF. The chain links TRBV7-2 to TRBJ1-6; TRBD1 might be the D (5 bases). Germline CDR1 reads SGHTA; CDR2 reads FQGNSA. The CDR3 sequence is 18 residues long. The V and J ends lost 1 base and 1 base respectively, with 14 bases between them. The entire variable domain, with the rest obtained from reference TRBV7-2 and TRBJ1-6, is as follows: GAGVSQSPSNKVTEKGKDVELRCDPISGHTALYWYRQSLGQGLEFLIYFQGNSAPDKSGLPSDRFSAERTGGSVSTLTIQRTQQEDSAVYLCASSLEWLTVSYNSPLHFGNGTRLTVT.

The chain has TRBV18 and TRBJ1-1, with D possibly TRBD1 on 5 matching bases. Deletions cut 4 bases from V and 1 base from J, with 7 bases between. In germline, CDR1 is KGHSH, CDR2 LQKENI. The CDR3 contains 13 residues. CDR3 loop: CASSQGSNTEAFF. In DNA, the CDR3 is TGTGCCAGCTCACAGGGGTCGAACACTGAAGCTTTCTTT.

The rearrangement uses TRBV6-2 or TRBV6-3 and TRBJ2-2, with 9 bases aligning to TRBD1. The CDR3 contains 12 residues. Germline values: CDR1 MNHEY, CDR2 SVGEGT. V dropped 11 bases and J dropped 8; count of bases not matched to a gene: 6. The CDR3 DNA reads as TGTGCCGCGGGACAGGGATGGGGGGAGCTGTTTTTT. It yields the protein CAAGQGWGELFF.

This clonotype showed up just a few times. V and J are TRBV7-2 and TRBJ1-5, with no clear D. Per the germline V gene, CDR1 is SGHTA and CDR2 is FQGNSA. Trimming pared 5 bases from V and 3 bases from J, leaving 8 bases between. The CDR3 is 13 residues long. The CDR3 is CASSLVFNQPQHF. DNA of the CDR3: TGTGCCAGCAGCCTTGTTTTCAATCAGCCCCAGCATTTT.

V and J are TRBV7-9 and TRBJ1-2; no definite D call. Germline V gives CDR1 SEHNR, CDR2 FQNEAQ (reference sequence). The CDR3 totals 15 residues. V dropped 5 bases and J dropped 4 bases, with 17 bases sitting between them. The CDR3 region has the DNA TGTGCCAGCAGCAAGCCCCCGTTGCCCAGCTATGGCTACACCTTC. Amino acids: CASSKPPLPSYGYTF.

The chain employs TRBV20-1 and TRBJ2-7; D remains ambiguous. V was trimmed by 0 bases and J by 0 bases, leaving 12 bases between them. The V gene's germline CDR1 is DFQATT and CDR2 SNEGSKA (reference sequence). The CDR3 extends over 15 amino acids. The CDR3 nucleotides are TGCAGTGCTAGAGATCTACAGAAGAACTCCTACGAGCAGTACGTC. The encoded protein is CSARDLQKNSYEQYV.

The chain uses TRBV7-9 and TRBJ2-2; TRBD1 aligns across 7 bases. Germline V gene sequence: CDR1 SEHNR, CDR2 FQNEAQ (reference sequence). V lost 1 base, J lost 0 bases, and 5 bases stayed unmatched. The CDR3 covers 17 residues. The CDR3 DNA is TGTGCCAGCAGCTTAGTTCGGGACAGATCGAACACCGGGGAGCTGTTTTTT. Its protein is CASSLVRDRSNTGELFF.

Many counts were recorded for this clonotype. The genes are TRBV5-1 and TRBJ2-5; D remains ambiguous. Germline V gene data show CDR1 as SGHRS and CDR2 as YFSETQ. This CDR3 spans 12 amino acids. V lost 9 bases and J 5 bases, leaving 14 bases between the germline ends. This CDR3 is CATRWLDETQYF. The DNA for the CDR3 is TGCGCCACCCGTTGGCTTGATGAGACCCAGTACTTC.

This clonotype was observed a handful of times. V and J are TRBV7-3 and TRBJ1-5; D gene unclear. The V and J ends lost 2 bases and 6 bases respectively, with 8 bases between them. Germline lookup yields CDR1 SGHTA and CDR2 FQGTGA. The CDR3 sequence is 13 residues long. For the CDR3, the DNA is TGTGCCAGCAGCTTACGAGCGGGTCAGCCCCAGCATTTT. This translates into CASSLRAGQPQHF.

The chain employs TRBV7-9 and TRBJ2-7, with TRBD2 matching 15 bases. CDR1 is SEHNR and CDR2 is FQNEAQ in the germline V gene (reference sequence). J was trimmed by 3 bases and V by 4 bases; bases with no gene match: 13. CDR3 size: 19 residues. CDR3 in DNA: TGTGCCAGCAGCTCAAGGGCCCGGACTAGCGGGGGGGCCGTCTACGAGCAGTACTTC. It encodes CASSSRARTSGGAVYEQYF.

The chain combines TRBV25-1 with TRBJ2-7; D remains unclear. The V end was cut by 4 bases, the J end by 6 bases, with 10 bases between. This CDR3 has 12 amino acids. Germline CDR1 and CDR2: MGHDK and SYGVNS. DNA of the CDR3: TGTGCCAGCAGTGTTAATGGCGGCGAGCAGTACTTC. This translates into CASSVNGGEQYF.

This chain links TRBV5-1 with TRBJ2-1; possible D gene TRBD2, 7 bases. V gave up 0 bases and J gave up 7 bases, with 17 bases separating them. Germline assignment: CDR1 SGHRS and CDR2 YFSETQ. The CDR3 is 16 amino acids. CDR3 sequence: CASSLESGGPGNEQFF. CDR3 nucleotide sequence: TGCGCCAGCAGCTTGGAATCCGGGGGGCCGGGAAATGAGCAGTTCTTC. Variable domain in full (rest from reference TRBV5-1 and TRBJ2-1): KAGVTQTPRYLIKTRGQQVTLSCSPISGHRSVSWYQQTPGQGLQFLFEYFSETQRNKGNFPGRFSGRQFSNSRSEMNVSTLELGDSALYLCASSLESGGPGNEQFFGPGTRLTVL.

This clonotype showed up many times. The chain has TRBV20-1 and TRBJ2-5; 9 bases agree with TRBD1. The CDR3 extends over 13 amino acids. V was clipped by 3 bases and J by 7 bases; unmatched bases: 6. Germline V lookup: CDR1 DFQATT, CDR2 SNEGSKA (reference sequence). CDR3 sequence (DNA): TGCAGTGCTAGGGGACAGGGTGAGGCGACCCAGTACTTC. Encoded protein: CSARGQGEATQYF.